Listed below are T cell receptor beta chains from one sample, sequenced in a study of T cells in localized non-small cell lung cancer. Assay used: immunoSEQ multiplex PCR; TCRdb lists only in-frame clones, some missing. In the table there are 2,500 to 3,500 clones, less than 30% of which are singletons. Sample: normal lung tissue next to the tumor, taken before any cancer treatment. These TCRs come from a woman aged 35 to 70 with stage I lung adenocarcinoma. CDR3s include the opening cysteine and the closing phenylalanine or tryptophan. Each record gives: V gene, CDR3 length, D gene, J gene, clone size, CDR3 protein, CDR3 DNA. A D gene is named only where the DNA matches it firmly. Not all rows give a size; the values are once, few, many and, for expanded clones, a class.

V gene: TRBV18; CDR3 length: 14; D gene: TRBD2; J gene: TRBJ2-5; clone size: few; CDR3 protein: CASSLGLDQETQYF; CDR3 DNA: TGTGCCAGCTCACTGGGACTAGACCAAGAGACCCAGTACTTC
V gene: TRBV5-1; CDR3 length: 16; D gene: .; J gene: TRBJ2-3; clone size: .; CDR3 protein: CASSLGAGGFTDTQYF; CDR3 DNA: TGCGCCAGCAGCTTGGGGGCAGGAGGATTCACAGATACGCAGTATTTT
V gene: TRBV15; CDR3 length: 14; D gene: .; J gene: TRBJ1-6; clone size: .; CDR3 protein: CATSRRRGDSPLHF; CDR3 DNA: TGTGCCACCAGCAGACGCAGGGGTGATTCACCCCTCCACTTT
V gene: TRBV18; CDR3 length: 15; D gene: TRBD2; J gene: TRBJ2-1; clone size: .; CDR3 protein: CASSPKREGLNEQFF; CDR3 DNA: TGTGCCAGCTCACCGAAGCGGGAGGGCCTCAATGAGCAGTTCTTC
V gene: TRBV6-8; CDR3 length: 12; D gene: .; J gene: TRBJ1-2; clone size: large; CDR3 protein: CATKQENYGYTF; CDR3 DNA: TGTGCCACCAAACAGGAAAACTATGGCTACACCTTC
V gene: TRBV11-3; CDR3 length: 14; D gene: TRBD2; J gene: TRBJ2-1; clone size: .; CDR3 protein: CASSLAGVYNEQFF; CDR3 DNA: TGTGCCAGCAGTCTAGCGGGGGTCTACAATGAGCAGTTCTTC
V gene: TRBV5-1; CDR3 length: 17; D gene: TRBD2; J gene: TRBJ2-7; clone size: .; CDR3 protein: CASSLRGLAGVMYEQYF; CDR3 DNA: TGCGCCAGCAGCTTGAGGGGACTAGCGGGAGTTATGTACGAGCAGTACTTC
V gene: TRBV11-3; CDR3 length: 16; D gene: TRBD1; J gene: TRBJ1-5; clone size: .; CDR3 protein: CASSLLGQGVDQPQHF; CDR3 DNA: TGTGCCAGCAGCTTACTCGGACAGGGGGTGGATCAGCCCCAGCATTTT
V gene: TRBV29-1; CDR3 length: 14; D gene: .; J gene: TRBJ1-2; clone size: .; CDR3 protein: CSVNPQDSSHGYTF; CDR3 DNA: TGCAGCGTCAACCCGCAGGACAGCTCCCATGGCTACACCTTC
V gene: TRBV6-8; CDR3 length: 13; D gene: .; J gene: TRBJ1-6; clone size: few; CDR3 protein: CASSHGGYSPLHF; CDR3 DNA: TGTGCCAGCTCCCACGGGGGGTATTCACCCCTCCACTTT
V gene: TRBV29-1; CDR3 length: 13; D gene: TRBD2; J gene: TRBJ2-7; clone size: .; CDR3 protein: CSVRTSGGYEQYF; CDR3 DNA: TGCAGCGTTAGGACTAGCGGGGGCTACGAGCAGTACTTC
V gene: TRBV11-3; CDR3 length: 14; D gene: .; J gene: TRBJ1-4; clone size: few; CDR3 protein: CASSLEVVSEKLFF; CDR3 DNA: TGTGCCAGCAGCTTAGAAGTAGTGAGTGAAAAACTGTTTTTT
V gene: TRBV6-8; CDR3 length: 16; D gene: TRBD1; J gene: TRBJ2-2; clone size: medium-sized; CDR3 protein: CASSYSMTGHSGELFF; CDR3 DNA: TGTGCCAGCAGTTACTCGATGACAGGGCATTCCGGGGAGCTGTTTTTT
V gene: TRBV6-1; CDR3 length: 15; D gene: TRBD2; J gene: TRBJ2-7; clone size: .; CDR3 protein: CASSEAAGGSSEQYF; CDR3 DNA: TGTGCCAGCAGTGAAGCGGCGGGGGGTAGTTCCGAGCAGTACTTC
V gene: TRBV27; CDR3 length: 13; D gene: .; J gene: TRBJ2-1; clone size: .; CDR3 protein: CASSFSRVGEQFF; CDR3 DNA: TGTGCCAGCAGTTTCAGCAGGGTAGGGGAGCAGTTCTTC
V gene: TRBV29-1; CDR3 length: 13; D gene: .; J gene: TRBJ2-1; clone size: .; CDR3 protein: CSVALLRGDEQFF; CDR3 DNA: TGCAGCGTCGCCCTCCTCCGGGGCGATGAGCAGTTCTTC
V gene: TRBV29-1; CDR3 length: 12; D gene: .; J gene: TRBJ1-2; clone size: .; CDR3 protein: CSVVSQVGGYTF; CDR3 DNA: TGCAGCGTTGTTTCCCAAGTCGGTGGCTACACCTTC
V gene: TRBV11-3; CDR3 length: 15; D gene: .; J gene: TRBJ2-5; clone size: medium-sized; CDR3 protein: CASSSYGEIQETQYF; CDR3 DNA: TGTGCCAGCAGCTCTTACGGAGAGATTCAAGAGACCCAGTACTTC
V gene: TRBV5-1; CDR3 length: 14; D gene: .; J gene: TRBJ1-1; clone size: once; CDR3 protein: CASSLTGAGTEAFF; CDR3 DNA: TGCGCCAGCAGCTTAACAGGCGCGGGCACTGAAGCTTTCTTT
V gene: TRBV11-3; CDR3 length: 15; D gene: .; J gene: TRBJ1-3; clone size: .; CDR3 protein: CASSLISISGNTIYF; CDR3 DNA: TGTGCCAGCAGCTTAATTAGTATCTCTGGAAACACCATATATTTT
V gene: TRBV6-8; CDR3 length: 15; D gene: .; J gene: TRBJ1-2; clone size: medium-sized; CDR3 protein: CASSDSSAGNYGYTF; CDR3 DNA: TGTGCCAGCAGTGACTCCTCAGCAGGGAACTATGGCTACACCTTC
V gene: TRBV5-1; CDR3 length: 16; D gene: .; J gene: TRBJ1-1; clone size: few; CDR3 protein: CASSLYVGWGTTEAFF; CDR3 DNA: TGCGCCAGCAGCTTGTATGTTGGCTGGGGGACCACTGAAGCTTTCTTT
V gene: TRBV6-8; CDR3 length: 15; D gene: TRBD1; J gene: TRBJ1-2; clone size: .; CDR3 protein: CASSAPGQGAYGYTF; CDR3 DNA: TGTGCCAGCAGCGCCCCGGGACAGGGGGCCTATGGCTACACCTTC
V gene: TRBV6-8; CDR3 length: 13; D gene: .; J gene: TRBJ1-2; clone size: few; CDR3 protein: CASFGGALYGYTF; CDR3 DNA: TGTGCCAGCTTTGGGGGGGCTCTCTATGGCTACACCTTC
V gene: TRBV9; CDR3 length: 15; D gene: TRBD1; J gene: TRBJ1-3; clone size: few; CDR3 protein: CASSELVGHRGTIYF; CDR3 DNA: TGTGCCAGCAGTGAATTGGTTGGACACAGGGGCACCATATATTTT
V gene: TRBV5-1; CDR3 length: 15; D gene: .; J gene: TRBJ1-2; clone size: .; CDR3 protein: CASSLTGDQTDGYTF; CDR3 DNA: TGCGCCAGCAGCTTGACAGGAGATCAGACCGATGGCTACACCTTC
V gene: TRBV29-1; CDR3 length: 12; D gene: .; J gene: TRBJ1-3; clone size: .; CDR3 protein: CSVLTPGNTIYF; CDR3 DNA: TGCAGCGTCCTGACACCCGGAAACACCATATATTTT
V gene: TRBV15; CDR3 length: 17; D gene: TRBD1; J gene: TRBJ2-6; clone size: few; CDR3 protein: CATSPDRDIPGANVLTF; CDR3 DNA: TGTGCCACCAGTCCGGACAGGGACATCCCTGGGGCCAACGTCCTGACTTTC
V gene: TRBV9; CDR3 length: 14; D gene: .; J gene: TRBJ2-5; clone size: .; CDR3 protein: CASNGGTGQETQYF; CDR3 DNA: TGTGCCAGCAATGGGGGCACGGGGCAAGAGACCCAGTACTTC
V gene: TRBV18; CDR3 length: 15; D gene: TRBD1; J gene: TRBJ1-2; clone size: .; CDR3 protein: CASSNQGASNYGYTF; CDR3 DNA: TGTGCCAGCTCAAACCAGGGGGCGTCTAACTATGGCTACACCTTC
V gene: TRBV6-8; CDR3 length: 15; D gene: TRBD1; J gene: TRBJ1-5; clone size: few; CDR3 protein: CASSRQGIGNQPQHF; CDR3 DNA: TGTGCCAGCAGTCGACAGGGAATTGGCAATCAGCCCCAGCATTTT
V gene: TRBV15; CDR3 length: 15; D gene: TRBD2; J gene: TRBJ2-1; clone size: .; CDR3 protein: CATSRGGGSYNEQFF; CDR3 DNA: TGTGCCACCAGCAGGGGCGGGGGGAGCTACAATGAGCAGTTCTTC
V gene: TRBV11-3; CDR3 length: 14; D gene: .; J gene: TRBJ1-4; clone size: .; CDR3 protein: CASSLGSVNEKLFF; CDR3 DNA: TGTGCCAGCAGCTTAGGTTCTGTTAATGAAAAACTGTTTTTT
V gene: TRBV7-5; CDR3 length: 19; D gene: .; J gene: TRBJ2-3; clone size: few; CDR3 protein: CVRSSSGLAGEWGTDTQYF; CDR3 DNA: TGTGTCAGAAGCTCCTCGGGACTAGCGGGGGAGTGGGGCACAGATACGCAGTATTTT
V gene: TRBV6-8; CDR3 length: 15; D gene: TRBD1; J gene: TRBJ2-7; clone size: .; CDR3 protein: CASRETGSHSYEQYF; CDR3 DNA: TGTGCCAGCAGAGAGACAGGGAGCCACTCCTACGAGCAGTACTTC
V gene: TRBV4-1; CDR3 length: 16; D gene: .; J gene: TRBJ1-1; clone size: few; CDR3 protein: CASSWGSRGPNTEAFF; CDR3 DNA: TGCGCCAGCAGCTGGGGGTCCAGGGGACCGAACACTGAAGCTTTCTTT
V gene: TRBV11-3; CDR3 length: 14; D gene: .; J gene: TRBJ2-5; clone size: medium-sized; CDR3 protein: CASSLVGAAETQYF; CDR3 DNA: TGTGCCAGCAGCTTAGTTGGGGCCGCAGAGACCCAGTACTTC
V gene: TRBV7-4; CDR3 length: 16; D gene: TRBD1; J gene: TRBJ1-3; clone size: few; CDR3 protein: CASSSGDRGYGNTIYF; CDR3 DNA: TGTGCCAGCAGTTCAGGGGACAGGGGCTATGGAAACACCATATATTTT
V gene: TRBV18; CDR3 length: 16; D gene: TRBD2; J gene: TRBJ2-1; clone size: .; CDR3 protein: CASSPPSGASYNEQFF; CDR3 DNA: TGTGCCAGCTCACCACCTAGCGGGGCCTCCTACAATGAGCAGTTCTTC
V gene: TRBV29-1; CDR3 length: 13; D gene: .; J gene: TRBJ1-2; clone size: .; CDR3 protein: CSVVSGINYGYTF; CDR3 DNA: TGCAGCGTTGTATCGGGGATAAACTATGGCTACACCTTC
V gene: TRBV19; CDR3 length: 15; D gene: TRBD1; J gene: TRBJ2-3; clone size: few; CDR3 protein: CASSPRTGGTDTQYF; CDR3 DNA: TGTGCCAGTAGTCCCCGGACAGGGGGCACAGATACGCAGTATTTT
V gene: TRBV6-8; CDR3 length: 16; D gene: TRBD2; J gene: TRBJ2-1; clone size: .; CDR3 protein: CASRAQGLAGEGEQFF; CDR3 DNA: TGTGCCAGCAGAGCACAGGGACTAGCGGGAGAAGGTGAGCAGTTCTTC
V gene: TRBV6-8; CDR3 length: 15; D gene: TRBD1; J gene: TRBJ1-5; clone size: few; CDR3 protein: CASSTGQTYNQPQHF; CDR3 DNA: TGTGCCAGCAGTACGGGACAGACCTACAATCAGCCCCAGCATTTT
V gene: TRBV5-1; CDR3 length: 15; D gene: TRBD2; J gene: TRBJ2-1; clone size: .; CDR3 protein: CASSLGLARDNEQFF; CDR3 DNA: TGCGCCAGCAGCTTGGGACTAGCGCGCGACAATGAGCAGTTCTTC
V gene: TRBV29-1; CDR3 length: 12; D gene: .; J gene: TRBJ1-1; clone size: .; CDR3 protein: CSVEEGRAEAFF; CDR3 DNA: TGCAGCGTTGAGGAAGGCCGGGCTGAAGCTTTCTTT
V gene: TRBV9; CDR3 length: 15; D gene: TRBD2; J gene: TRBJ2-1; clone size: few; CDR3 protein: CASSVASGGYNEQFF; CDR3 DNA: TGTGCCAGCAGCGTAGCTAGCGGAGGCTACAATGAGCAGTTCTTC
V gene: TRBV18; CDR3 length: 13; D gene: .; J gene: TRBJ1-1; clone size: .; CDR3 protein: CASSPGRNTEAFF; CDR3 DNA: TGTGCCAGCTCACCGGGACGGAACACTGAAGCTTTCTTT
V gene: TRBV19; CDR3 length: 14; D gene: .; J gene: TRBJ2-3; clone size: .; CDR3 protein: CASSIWLFTDTQYF; CDR3 DNA: TGTGCCAGTAGTATCTGGCTATTCACAGATACGCAGTATTTT
V gene: TRBV11-3; CDR3 length: 14; D gene: .; J gene: TRBJ1-1; clone size: few; CDR3 protein: CASSLVGVNTEAFF; CDR3 DNA: TGTGCCAGCAGCTTAGTTGGCGTGAACACTGAAGCTTTCTTT
V gene: TRBV6-8; CDR3 length: 12; D gene: TRBD1; J gene: TRBJ2-7; clone size: medium-sized; CDR3 protein: CASSASGGEQYF; CDR3 DNA: TGTGCCAGCAGTGCCTCAGGGGGCGAGCAGTACTTC
V gene: TRBV18; CDR3 length: 16; D gene: TRBD1; J gene: TRBJ1-1; clone size: .; CDR3 protein: CASARQGISANTEAFF; CDR3 DNA: TGTGCCAGCGCCCGACAGGGAATATCGGCGAACACTGAAGCTTTCTTT
V gene: TRBV30; CDR3 length: 11; D gene: .; J gene: TRBJ1-2; clone size: .; CDR3 protein: CAWSVLRGYTF; CDR3 DNA: TGTGCCTGGAGTGTACTTCGAGGCTACACCTTC
V gene: TRBV10-2; CDR3 length: 12; D gene: TRBD1; J gene: TRBJ1-1; clone size: few; CDR3 protein: CASSRGQGEAFF; CDR3 DNA: TGCGCCAGCAGTAGGGGACAGGGAGAAGCTTTCTTT
V gene: TRBV1; CDR3 length: 15; D gene: .; J gene: TRBJ2-2; clone size: few; CDR3 protein: CASSQRGGNTGELFF; CDR3 DNA: TGCGCCAGCAGCCAACGCGGGGGAAACACCGGGGAGCTGTTTTTT
V gene: TRBV11-3; CDR3 length: 17; D gene: TRBD1; J gene: TRBJ2-6; clone size: .; CDR3 protein: CASSFSGQGSGANVLTF; CDR3 DNA: TGTGCCAGCAGCTTCTCGGGACAGGGTTCTGGGGCCAACGTCCTGACTTTC
V gene: TRBV6-8; CDR3 length: 14; D gene: .; J gene: TRBJ2-7; clone size: few; CDR3 protein: CASRGGGTSYEQYF; CDR3 DNA: TGTGCCAGCAGGGGGGGCGGAACCTCCTACGAGCAGTACTTC
V gene: TRBV18; CDR3 length: 16; D gene: .; J gene: TRBJ2-1; clone size: once; CDR3 protein: CASSQREDIRYNEQFF; CDR3 DNA: TGTGCCAGCTCACAAAGGGAGGACATACGCTACAATGAGCAGTTCTTC
V gene: TRBV19; CDR3 length: 14; D gene: TRBD1; J gene: TRBJ1-2; clone size: .; CDR3 protein: CASSKGQGKGGYTF; CDR3 DNA: TGTGCCAGTAGTAAGGGACAGGGTAAGGGTGGCTACACCTTC
V gene: TRBV9; CDR3 length: 15; D gene: .; J gene: TRBJ1-5; clone size: large; CDR3 protein: CASSVGGGLNQPQHF; CDR3 DNA: TGTGCCAGCAGCGTAGGCGGTGGGCTCAATCAGCCCCAGCATTTT
V gene: TRBV11-3; CDR3 length: 15; D gene: TRBD1; J gene: TRBJ2-1; clone size: .; CDR3 protein: CASSLGQGTYNEQFF; CDR3 DNA: TGTGCCAGCAGCCTGGGACAGGGCACCTACAATGAGCAGTTCTTC